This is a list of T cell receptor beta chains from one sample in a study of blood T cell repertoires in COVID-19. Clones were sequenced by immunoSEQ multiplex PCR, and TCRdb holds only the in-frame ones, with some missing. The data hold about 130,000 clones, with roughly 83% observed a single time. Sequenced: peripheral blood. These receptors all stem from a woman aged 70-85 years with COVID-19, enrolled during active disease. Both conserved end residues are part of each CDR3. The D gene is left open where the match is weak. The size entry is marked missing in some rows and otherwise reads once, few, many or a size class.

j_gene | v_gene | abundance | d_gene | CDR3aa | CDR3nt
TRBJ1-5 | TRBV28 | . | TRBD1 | CASRQGAWVGQPQHF | TGTGCCAGCAGACAGGGGGCCTGGGTGGGTCAGCCCCAGCATTTT
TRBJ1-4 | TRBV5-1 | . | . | CASSLGQTNEKLFF | TGCGCCAGCAGCTTGGGACAGACTAATGAAAAACTGTTTTTT
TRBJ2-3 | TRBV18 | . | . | CASSPTSFPDTQYF | TGTGCCAGCTCACCGACTAGTTTTCCAGATACGCAGTATTTT
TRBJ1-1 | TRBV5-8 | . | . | CASSLDRYSVRLEAFF | TGTGCCAGCAGCTTGGATCGGTACAGTGTAAGGCTTGAAGCTTTCTTT
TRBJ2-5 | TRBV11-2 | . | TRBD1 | CASSLWDRGVRETQYF | TGTGCCAGCAGCCTCTGGGACAGGGGGGTTCGAGAGACCCAGTACTTC
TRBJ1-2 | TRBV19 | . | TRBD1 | CASRNTGGIGGYTF | TGTGCCAGCCGCAATACAGGGGGCATCGGGGGCTACACCTTC
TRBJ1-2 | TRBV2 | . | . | CASSEATGILIVDYTF | TGTGCCAGCAGTGAAGCAACAGGGATCCTAATTGTTGACTACACCTTC
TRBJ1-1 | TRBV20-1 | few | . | CSASQGIEAFF | TGCAGTGCTAGTCAGGGGATCGAAGCTTTCTTT
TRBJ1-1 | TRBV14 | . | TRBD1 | CASSRVPTGANTEAFF | TGTGCCAGCAGCCGGGTTCCGACAGGGGCGAACACTGAAGCTTTCTTT
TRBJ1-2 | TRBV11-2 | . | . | CASSLEGASGYTF | TGTGCCAGCAGCTTAGAGGGGGCAAGTGGCTACACCTTC
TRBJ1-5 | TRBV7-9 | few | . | CASSLQNQPQHF | TGTGCCAGCAGCTTACAGAATCAGCCCCAGCATTTT
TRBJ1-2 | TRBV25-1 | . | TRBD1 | CASTAGTGHGYTF | TGTGCCAGCACGGCCGGGACAGGCCATGGCTACACCTTC
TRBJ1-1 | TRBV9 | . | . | CATRGVLNTEAFF | TGTGCCACCAGAGGGGTCCTGAACACTGAAGCTTTCTTT
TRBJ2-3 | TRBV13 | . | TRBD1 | CASSLGGTGGVTDTQYF | TGTGCCAGCAGCTTAGGTGGGACAGGGGGCGTCACAGATACGCAGTATTTT
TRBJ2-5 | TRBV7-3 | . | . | CASSFGSLETQYF | TGTGCCAGCAGCTTCGGTAGTTTGGAGACCCAGTACTTC
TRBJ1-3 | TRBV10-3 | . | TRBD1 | CAISESGTGGNTIYF | TGTGCCATCAGTGAGTCGGGGACAGGGGGAAACACCATATATTTT
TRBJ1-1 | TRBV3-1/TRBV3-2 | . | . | CASRNPGMNTEAFF | TGTGCCAGCAGGAACCCAGGGATGAACACTGAAGCTTTCTTT
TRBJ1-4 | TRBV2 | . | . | CASSVVGVGGEKLFF | TGTGCCAGCAGTGTGGTCGGGGTGGGAGGAGAAAAACTGTTTTTT
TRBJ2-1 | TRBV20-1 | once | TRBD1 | CSAGQENEQFF | TGCAGTGCTGGACAGGAAAATGAGCAGTTCTTC
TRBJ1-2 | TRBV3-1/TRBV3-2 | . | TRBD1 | CASSLDRGGGYTF | TGTGCCAGCAGTCTAGACAGGGGTGGTGGCTACACCTTC
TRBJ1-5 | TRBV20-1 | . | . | CSASTGRNQPQHF | TGCAGTGCGAGTACGGGGAGGAACCAGCCCCAGCATTTT
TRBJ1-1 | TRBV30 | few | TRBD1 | CAWSPDRGRGKAFF | TGTGCCTGGAGTCCAGACAGGGGGAGGGGGAAGGCTTTCTTT
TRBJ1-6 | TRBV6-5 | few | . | CASTTRGSYNSPLHF | TGTGCCAGCACAACCCGGGGGTCCTATAATTCACCCCTCCACTTT
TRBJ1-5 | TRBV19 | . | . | CASSRAGAGQPQHF | TGTGCCAGTAGTAGGGCGGGAGCCGGTCAGCCCCAGCATTTT
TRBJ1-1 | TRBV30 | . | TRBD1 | CAWSVQGGGRWGTEAFF | TGTGCCTGGAGTGTACAAGGGGGCGGACGTTGGGGGACTGAAGCTTTCTTT
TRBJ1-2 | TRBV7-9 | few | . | CASSLVRGWDYGYTF | TGTGCCAGCAGCTTAGTCCGGGGATGGGACTATGGCTACACCTTC
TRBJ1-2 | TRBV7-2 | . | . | CASSLASARGYTF | TGTGCCAGCAGCTTAGCGTCTGCGCGTGGCTACACCTTC
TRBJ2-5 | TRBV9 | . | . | CASSVAAGGTQETQYF | TGTGCCAGCAGCGTAGCGGCAGGGGGGACTCAAGAGACCCAGTACTTC
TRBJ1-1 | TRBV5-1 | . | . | CASSLVPGPPEAFF | TGCGCCAGCAGCTTGGTACCAGGCCCCCCTGAAGCTTTCTTT
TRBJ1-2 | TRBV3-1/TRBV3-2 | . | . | CASSQVKYGYTF | TGTGCCAGCAGCCAAGTAAAATATGGCTACACCTTC
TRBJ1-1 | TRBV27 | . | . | CASRSQMNTEAFF | TGTGCCAGCAGGTCCCAGATGAACACTGAAGCTTTCTTT
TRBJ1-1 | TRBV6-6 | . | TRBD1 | CASSYRGGQDTEAFF | TGTGCCAGCAGTTACAGAGGGGGCCAGGACACTGAAGCTTTCTTT
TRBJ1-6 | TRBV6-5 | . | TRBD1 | CASSYSGQGYSPLHF | TGTGCCAGCAGTTACTCGGGACAGGGGTATTCACCCCTCCACTTT
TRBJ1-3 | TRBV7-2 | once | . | CASSPPGVGSGNTIYF | TGTGCCAGCAGCCCCCCAGGTGTGGGCTCTGGAAACACCATATATTTT
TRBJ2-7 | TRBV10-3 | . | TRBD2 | CAISDYGLAGGYEQYF | TGTGCCATCAGTGATTATGGGTTAGCGGGGGGGTACGAGCAGTACTTC
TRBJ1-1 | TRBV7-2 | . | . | CASTPRSGAGNTEAFF | TGTGCCAGCACCCCCCGTAGTGGGGCCGGGAACACTGAAGCTTTCTTT
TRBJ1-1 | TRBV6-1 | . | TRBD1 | CASSAFTGTGNTEAFF | TGTGCCAGCAGTGCGTTCACCGGGACAGGGAACACTGAAGCTTTCTTT
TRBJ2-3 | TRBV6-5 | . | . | CASEWSDTDTQYF | TGTGCCAGCGAGTGGAGCGACACAGATACGCAGTATTTT
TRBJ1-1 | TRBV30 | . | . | CAWSLYSGTEAFF | TGTGCCTGGAGCCTTTATTCGGGCACTGAAGCTTTCTTT
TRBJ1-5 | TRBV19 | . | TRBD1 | CASSKGQGASQPQHF | TGTGCCAGTAGCAAAGGACAGGGGGCATCCCAGCCCCAGCATTTT